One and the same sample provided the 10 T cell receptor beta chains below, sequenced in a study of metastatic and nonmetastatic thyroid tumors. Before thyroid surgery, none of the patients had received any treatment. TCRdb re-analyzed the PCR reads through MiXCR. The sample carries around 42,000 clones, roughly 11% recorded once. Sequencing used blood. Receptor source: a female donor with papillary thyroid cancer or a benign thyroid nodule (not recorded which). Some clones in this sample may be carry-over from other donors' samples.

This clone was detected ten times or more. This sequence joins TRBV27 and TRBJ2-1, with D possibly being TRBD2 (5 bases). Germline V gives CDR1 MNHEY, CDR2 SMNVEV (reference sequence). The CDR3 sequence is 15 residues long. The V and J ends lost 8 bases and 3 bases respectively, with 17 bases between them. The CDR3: CASSTWELGYNEQFF. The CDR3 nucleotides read TGTGCCAGCTCCACATGGGAGTTGGGCTACAATGAGCAGTTCTTC.

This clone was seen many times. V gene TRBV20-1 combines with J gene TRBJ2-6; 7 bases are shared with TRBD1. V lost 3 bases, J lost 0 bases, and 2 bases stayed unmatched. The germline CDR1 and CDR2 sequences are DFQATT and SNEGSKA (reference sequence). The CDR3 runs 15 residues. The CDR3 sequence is CSARTGTSGANVLTF. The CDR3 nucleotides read TGCAGTGCTAGGACAGGGACCTCTGGGGCCAACGTCCTGACTTTC.

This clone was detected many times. The CDR3 reads CSARTLGTSGYNEQFF. CDR3 in DNA: TGCAGTGCTAGGACCCTCGGGACTAGCGGTTACAATGAGCAGTTCTTC. The V and J genes are TRBV20-1 and TRBJ2-1, with 11 bases aligning to TRBD2. Germline-derived CDR1 and CDR2 are DFQATT and SNEGSKA (reference sequence). This CDR3 has 16 amino acids. The ends lost 3 bases at V and 4 bases at J; junction bases unmatched: 8.

CDR3 region: CASSPVGFTDNEQFF. The CDR3 DNA reads TGTGCCAGCAGCCCCGTGGGGTTTACAGACAATGAGCAGTTCTTC. The rearrangement links TRBV28 to TRBJ2-1; no definite D call. Germline V gives CDR1 MDHEN, CDR2 SYDVKM. V gave up 6 bases and J gave up 5 bases, with 17 bases separating them. The CDR3 runs 15 residues.

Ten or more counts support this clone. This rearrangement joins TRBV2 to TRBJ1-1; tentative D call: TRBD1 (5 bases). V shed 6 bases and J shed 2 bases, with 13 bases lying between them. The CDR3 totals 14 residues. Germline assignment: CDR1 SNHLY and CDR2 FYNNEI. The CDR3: CASRERGGNTEAFF. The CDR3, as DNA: TGTGCCAGCAGGGAAAGGGGCGGAAACACTGAAGCTTTCTTT.

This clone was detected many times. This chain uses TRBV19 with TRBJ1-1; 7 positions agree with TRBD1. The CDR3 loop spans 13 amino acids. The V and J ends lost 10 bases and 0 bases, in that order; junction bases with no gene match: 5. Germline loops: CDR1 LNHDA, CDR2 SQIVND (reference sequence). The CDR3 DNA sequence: TGTGCCACCTCCGGGACAGTGAACACTGAAGCTTTCTTT. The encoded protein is CATSGTVNTEAFF. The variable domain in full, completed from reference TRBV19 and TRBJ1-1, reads DGGITQSPKYLFRKEGQNVTLSCEQNLNHDAMYWYRQDPGQGLRLIYYSQIVNDFQKGDIAEGYSVSREKKESFPLTVTSAQKNPTAFYLCATSGTVNTEAFFGQGTRLTVV.

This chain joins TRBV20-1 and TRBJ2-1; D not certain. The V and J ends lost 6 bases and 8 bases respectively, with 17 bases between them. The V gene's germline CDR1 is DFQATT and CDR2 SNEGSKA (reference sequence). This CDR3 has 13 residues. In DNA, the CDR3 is TGCAGTGCGGACCTCGGGTCGGTGGATGAGCAGTTCTTC. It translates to CSADLGSVDEQFF.

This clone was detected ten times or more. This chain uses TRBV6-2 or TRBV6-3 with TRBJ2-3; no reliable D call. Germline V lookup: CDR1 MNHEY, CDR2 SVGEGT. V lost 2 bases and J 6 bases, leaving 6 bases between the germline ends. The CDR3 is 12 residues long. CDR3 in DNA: TGTGCCAGCAGTTACCGGGTGGATACGCAGTATTTT. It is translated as CASSYRVDTQYF.

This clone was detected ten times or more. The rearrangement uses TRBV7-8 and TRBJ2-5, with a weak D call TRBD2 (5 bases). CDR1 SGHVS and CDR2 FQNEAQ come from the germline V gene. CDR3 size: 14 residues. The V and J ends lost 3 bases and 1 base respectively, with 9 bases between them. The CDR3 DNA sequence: TGTGCCAGCAGCTTCGGACTGCTCCAAGAGACCCAGTACTTC. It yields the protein CASSFGLLQETQYF.

In DNA, the CDR3 is TGCAGTGCTAGACAGGGGGTTGAGACCCAGTACTTC. It translates to CSARQGVETQYF. The J gene is TRBJ2-5, the V gene TRBV20-1; 7 nucleotides line up with TRBD1. With 2 bases clipped from V and 5 bases from J, the junction kept 2 bases outside the gene matches. Looked up from germline, CDR1 is DFQATT and CDR2 is SNEGSKA (reference sequence). There are 12 residues in the CDR3.